The 16 T cell receptor beta chains below come from one sample, sequenced in a study of cytotoxic CD8 clonotypes in ibrutinib-treated CLL. Sequenced by immunoSEQ multiplex PCR; TCRdb stores in-frame clones only, minus some. The data show nearly 300,000 clones, more than 70% seen once. Sequencing was performed on PBMCs, taken at disease progression, from a patient treated with ibrutinib. These receptors were taken from a human donor with chronic lymphocytic leukemia.

V and J are TRBV19 and TRBJ2-7; 8 bases map to TRBD1. J gave up 3 bases and V 5 bases, and 6 bases lay outside the gene matches. The CDR3 runs to 14 residues. In germline, CDR1 is LNHDA, CDR2 SQIVND (reference sequence). The CDR3 reads CASSPTGEDYEQYF. The CDR3 DNA reads as TGTGCCAGTAGTCCGACAGGGGAAGACTACGAGCAGTACTTC.

The chain is built from TRBV5-1 and TRBJ1-2, with D perhaps TRBD1 (6 bases). The CDR3 contains 13 residues. Germline V gene sequence: CDR1 SGHRS, CDR2 YFSETQ. With 8 bases removed from V and 0 bases from J, the gap between germline ends came to 11 bases. The DNA for the CDR3 is TGCGCCAGTAAGGACAGTGCTAACTATGGCTACACCTTC. Translating it yields CASKDSANYGYTF. Complete variable domain (other parts from reference TRBV5-1 and TRBJ1-2): KAGVTQTPRYLIKTRGQQVTLSCSPISGHRSVSWYQQTPGQGLQFLFEYFSETQRNKGNFPGRFSGRQFSNSRSEMNVSTLELGDSALYLCASKDSANYGYTFGSGTRLTVV.

The chain recombines TRBV13 with TRBJ1-5; D is unclear. The germline V and J ends were trimmed by 4 bases and 9 bases, with 10 bases remaining between them. Per the germline V gene, CDR1 is PRHDT and CDR2 is FYEKMQ (reference sequence). This CDR3 has 12 amino acids. The CDR3 spells CASSSGPGPQHF. In nucleotides, the CDR3 is TGTGCCAGCAGCTCGGGCCCAGGGCCCCAGCATTTT.

The chain carries TRBV10-3 and TRBJ2-6; 10 bases are a match to TRBD1. CDR1 is ENHRY and CDR2 is SYGVKD in the germline V gene. J gave up 4 bases and V 6 bases, and 18 bases lay outside the gene matches. The CDR3 has 20 amino acids. As DNA, the CDR3 is TGTGCCATCAGACCCGGGATCTCGGGACAGGGGTTTACGGGGGCCAACGTCCTGACTTTC. Translated, it gives CAIRPGISGQGFTGANVLTF.

The rearrangement links TRBV7-9 to TRBJ2-1; no clear D gene. Germline loops: CDR1 SEHNR, CDR2 FQNEAQ (reference sequence). The CDR3 is 14 amino acids. Trimming shortened V by 5 bases and J by 4 bases, and 12 bases separated the two germline ends. This chain's CDR3 is CASSPTVRYNEQFF. As DNA, the CDR3 is TGTGCCAGCAGCCCCACTGTCAGATACAATGAGCAGTTCTTC.

This sequence joins TRBV7-9 and TRBJ2-1, with 9 bases aligning to TRBD2. This CDR3 is built from 17 residues. The J segment lost 7 bases and the V segment lost 2 bases, leaving 12 bases of the junction unmatched. Germline V lookup: CDR1 SEHNR, CDR2 FQNEAQ (reference sequence). The CDR3, as DNA: TGTGCCAGCAGCTTACTCGGGGCGGGAGGGCCTTCTAATGAGCAGTTCTTC. It specifies CASSLLGAGGPSNEQFF.

CDR3 amino acids: CASSQDRAAGELFF. Here the CDR3 DNA reads TGTGCCAGCAGCCAGGACAGGGCGGCCGGGGAGCTGTTTTTT. The chain has TRBV7-3 and TRBJ2-2; 8 bases align to TRBD1. The CDR3 is 14 amino acids. V shed 5 bases, J shed 6 bases, and the junction held 5 bases outside the gene matches. Germline V CDR1 and CDR2: SGHTA, FQGTGA. The entire variable domain, with the rest obtained from reference TRBV7-3 and TRBJ2-2, is as follows: GAGVSQTPSNKVTEKGKYVELRCDPISGHTALYWYRQSLGQGPEFLIYFQGTGAADDSGLPNDRFFAVRPEGSVSTLKIQRTERGDSAVYLCASSQDRAAGELFFGEGSRLTVL.

The chain links TRBV5-4 to TRBJ2-5; 10 bases agree with TRBD2. The V gene end was trimmed by 0 bases and the J gene end by 6 bases; junction bases not matched to a gene: 8. Germline assignment: CDR1 SGHNT and CDR2 YYREEE (reference sequence). CDR3 length: 16 amino acids. The CDR3 DNA follows: TGTGCCAGCAGCTTGGGGCTAGCGGGAGTGGTAAAGACCCAGTACTTC. Translating it yields CASSLGLAGVVKTQYF. The whole variable domain, filled in from reference TRBV5-4 and TRBJ2-5, reads ETGVTQSPTHLIKTRGQQVTLRCSSQSGHNTVSWYQQALGQGPQFIFQYYREEENGRGNFPPRFSGLQFPNYSSELNVNALELDDSALYLCASSLGLAGVVKTQYFGPGTRLLVL.

This chain joins TRBV11-1 and TRBJ2-5; 7 bases agree with TRBD1. CDR3 length: 14 amino acids. The ends lost 3 bases at V and 5 bases at J; junction bases unmatched: 6. CDR1 is SGHAT, CDR2 FQDESV, per germline (reference sequence). The CDR3 DNA is TGTGCCAGCAGCTTGTCAGGGGGAGAGGAGACCCAGTACTTC. The encoded protein is CASSLSGGEETQYF. The full variable domain, completed using reference TRBV11-1 and TRBJ2-5, is EAEVAQSPRYKITEKSQAVAFWCDPISGHATLYWYRQILGQGPELLVQFQDESVVDDSQLPKDRFSAERLKGVDSTLKIQPAELGDSAMYLCASSLSGGEETQYFGPGTRLLVL.

V usage is TRBV9 and J usage is TRBJ2-3, with D possibly matching TRBD2 (7 bases). Trimming cost V 0 bases and J 4 bases, with 21 bases left between them. The CDR3 contains 18 residues. Germline lookup yields CDR1 SGDLS and CDR2 YYNGEE. CDR3 DNA: TGTGCCAGCAGCGTAGCGGTCGGCGGGGGCATGGTCGCAGATACGCAGTATTTT. It is translated as CASSVAVGGGMVADTQYF. The full variable domain, with the rest looked up from reference TRBV9 and TRBJ2-3, is DSGVTQTPKHLITATGQRVTLRCSPRSGDLSVYWYQQSLDQGLQFLIQYYNGEERAKGNILERFSAQQFPDLHSELNLSSLELGDSALYFCASSVAVGGGMVADTQYFGPGTRLTVL.

This clone was recorded a few times. The genes are TRBV28 and TRBJ1-5; 7 positions agree with TRBD1. This CDR3 spans 14 amino acids. CDR1 is MDHEN, CDR2 SYDVKM, per germline. The V segment lost 8 bases and the J segment 2 bases; nucleotides outside the gene matches: 6. CDR3 loop: CASRDRARNQPQHF. The CDR3 nucleotides are TGTGCCAGCCGAGACAGGGCTCGCAATCAGCCCCAGCATTTT.

The chain employs TRBV5-1 and TRBJ2-5, with 10 positions matching TRBD2. The better agreement between TRBJ2-7 and the DNA end casts doubt on the J call. The CDR3 contains 16 residues. Germline V gene lookup returns CDR1 SGHRS and CDR2 YFSETQ. Here the CDR3 DNA reads TGCGCCAGCAGCTTGGTTGCTAGCGGGAGTCGCTACGAGCAGTACTTC. Translated, it gives CASSLVASGSRYEQYF.

The V gene is TRBV5-1, the J gene TRBJ2-7; D is unresolved. Between the trimmed V and J ends, which lost 5 bases and 7 bases, there was a span of 10 bases. This CDR3 is 11 amino acids long. Germline values: CDR1 SGHRS, CDR2 YFSETQ. The CDR3 DNA is TGCGCCAGCAGAGTTGGATGGGAGCAGTACTTC. Its protein product is CASRVGWEQYF.

The V and J genes are TRBV5-1 and TRBJ2-4, with 9 bases matching TRBD1. The CDR3 spans 16 residues. Trimming took 0 bases from V and 9 from J; bases not matched to a gene: 10. Germline values: CDR1 SGHRS, CDR2 YFSETQ. The DNA for the CDR3 is TGCGCCAGCAGCTTGGTTGCTGGGACAGGGTATGGCATTCAGTACTTC. Encoded protein: CASSLVAGTGYGIQYF.

This chain links TRBV11-2 with TRBJ1-4; 8 bases map to TRBD1. The CDR3 covers 17 residues. Germline CDR1 is SGHAT and CDR2 is FQNNGV. Trimming cost V 2 bases and J 1 base; bases outside gene matches: 6. CDR3 region: CASSLRRGPVTNEKLFF. The CDR3 DNA reads TGTGCCAGCAGCTTACGCAGGGGGCCCGTAACTAATGAAAAACTGTTTTTT.

In the case of this clone: Germline and junction disagree at one end, which may indicate a read error. V gene TRBV19 combines with J gene TRBJ2-7, with D perhaps being TRBD1 or TRBD2 (5 bases each). Germline V gives CDR1 LNHDA, CDR2 SQIVND (reference sequence). The length of the CDR3 is 14 residues. This CDR3 reads CASSRIGTKYEQYF. The CDR3 bases are TGTGCCAGCAGTAGGATCGGGACGAAGTACGAGCAGTACTTC.